This TCR beta chain came from a study of cytomegalovirus exposure and HLA in healthy donors. Donors likely had unrecorded immune exposures despite being nominally healthy when sampled. Study observations and caveats: Productive status was seen about 90% or about 30% of the time for most TCR beta V segments in an earlier analysis. High specificity and sensitivity for cytomegalovirus status were reported for the classifier.

V was clipped by 4 bases and J by 7 bases, with 19 bases between them. Germline lookup yields CDR1 KGHSH and CDR2 LQKENI. The CDR3 totals 15 residues. Concerning this clone: Antigen: not known.

The PCR was carried out with 60 Vbeta primers and 13 Jbeta primers. Clones were read by immunoSEQ multiplex PCR, and TCRdb kept only the in-frame ones, dropping some. The sample lists 120,000 to 150,000 clones, 79% occurring once. The sequence was collected from a middle-aged woman in good health and CMV-seropositive. Sequencing used PBMCs. The chain joins TRBV18 to TRBJ1-2; D is undetermined. CDR3 DNA sequence: TGTGCCAGCTCACTACAACGGGTGTTGGATGGTGGCTACACCTTC. Translation: CASSLQRVLDGGYTF.